Below, one T cell receptor beta chain is given with its context. Its cognate antigen is unknown. V lost 0 bases, J lost 7 bases, and 13 bases lay in between. The germline V gene has CDR1 LNHNV and CDR2 YYDKDF (reference sequence). The length of the CDR3 is 15 residues. This specimen comes from a study of cytomegalovirus exposure and HLA in healthy donors. General study findings and limits: Segments of the TCR beta V type were, in most cases, productive about 87% or about 30% of the time in an earlier analysis. TCR association rates varied by HLA locus in a later analysis, with DRB1 highest and HLA-C lowest. It was shown in a later analysis that HLA-associated TCR beta chains were more clonally expanded than other, equally common chains. For most subjects, TCR beta sequences were reported to predict HLA-A and HLA-B alleles with accuracy.

The PCR made use of 60 Vbeta and 13 Jbeta primers. Data came from immunoSEQ multiplex PCR; TCRdb stores just in-frame clones and leaves some out. The sample lists 110,000 to 150,000 clones; over 60% were seen once. The sequencing input was PBMCs. This rearrangement joins TRBV15 to TRBJ1-5; TRBD1 is a possible D gene (6 bases). The clonotype was recovered from a young woman in good health and CMV-seronegative. For the CDR3, the DNA is TGTGCCACCAGCAGAGATCTAGGGGGGGGACAGCCCCAGCATTTT. Residues: CATSRDLGGGQPQHF.